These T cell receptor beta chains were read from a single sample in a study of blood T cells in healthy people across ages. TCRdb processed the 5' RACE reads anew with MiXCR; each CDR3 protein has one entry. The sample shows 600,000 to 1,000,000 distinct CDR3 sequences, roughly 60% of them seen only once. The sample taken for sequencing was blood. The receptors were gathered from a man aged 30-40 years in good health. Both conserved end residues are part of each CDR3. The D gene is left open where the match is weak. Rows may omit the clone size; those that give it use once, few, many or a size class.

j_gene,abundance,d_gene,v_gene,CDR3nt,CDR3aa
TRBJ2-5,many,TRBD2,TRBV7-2,TGTGCCAGCAGCTTGGGTAGCGGGGGCTCAGGAACCCAGTACTTC,CASSLGSGGSGTQYF
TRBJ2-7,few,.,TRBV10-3,TGTGCCATCAGCCCTGGCCAGCCCTACGAGCAGTACTTC,CAISPGQPYEQYF
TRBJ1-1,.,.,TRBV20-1,TGCAGTTCCAAGACAGGAAGCACTGAAGCTTTCTTT,CSSKTGSTEAFF
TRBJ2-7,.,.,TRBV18,TGTGCCAGCTCGCCCAGGTCAAACTCCTACGAGCAGTACTTC,CASSPRSNSYEQYF
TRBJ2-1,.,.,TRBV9,TGTGCCAGCAGCGTGGAGGGCCTAAGAAATGAGCAGTTCTTC,CASSVEGLRNEQFF
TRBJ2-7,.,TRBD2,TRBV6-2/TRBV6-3,TGTGCCAGCAGCGGGAGGGCCGACAACGAGCAGTACTTC,CASSGRADNEQYF
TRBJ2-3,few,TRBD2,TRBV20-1,TGCAGTGCTAGAGGTGGACTAGGGTTTGATACGCAGTATTTT,CSARGGLGFDTQYF
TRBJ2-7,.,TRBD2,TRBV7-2,TGTGCCAGCAGCGCTAGGACTAGCGGGGGTCTATACGAGCGGTACTTC,CASSARTSGGLYERYF
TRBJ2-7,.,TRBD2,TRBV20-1,TGCAGTGCTCGATTCAGCGGGGGGGCATCCGAGCAGTACTTC,CSARFSGGASEQYF
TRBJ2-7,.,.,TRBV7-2,TGTGCCAGCAGCGCCAGCGGGCACTACGAGCAGTACTTC,CASSASGHYEQYF
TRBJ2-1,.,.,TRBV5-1,TGCGCCAGCAGCGTTAGCCGGGGGGCCACCTACAATGAGCAGTTCTTC,CASSVSRGATYNEQFF
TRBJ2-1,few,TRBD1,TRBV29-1,TGCAGCGCCCCGACAGGGGGGACGTATGAGCAGTTCTTC,CSAPTGGTYEQFF
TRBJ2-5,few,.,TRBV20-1,TGCAGTGCTAGATCCGGACAGACCCAAGAGACCCAGTACTTC,CSARSGQTQETQYF
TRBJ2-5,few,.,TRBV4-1,TGCGCCAGCAGCCAAGAGACAACTTACCAAGAGACCCAGTACTTC,CASSQETTYQETQYF
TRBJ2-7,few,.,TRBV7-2,TGTGCCAGCAGCTTAGTCTTTCCGGGATACGAGCAGTACTTC,CASSLVFPGYEQYF
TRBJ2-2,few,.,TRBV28,TGTGCCAGCAGTTTATCCATACTCGATGGGGAGCTGTTTTTT,CASSLSILDGELFF
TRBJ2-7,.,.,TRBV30,TGTGCCTGGAGTACCTCAAGCTCCTACGAGCAGTACTTC,CAWSTSSSYEQYF
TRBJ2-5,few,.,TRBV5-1,TGCGCCAGCAGCTTCATGCGGACAGAGCAAGAGACCCAGTACTTC,CASSFMRTEQETQYF
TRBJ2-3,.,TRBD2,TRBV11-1,TGTGCCAGCAGCTCGTCCTCTAGCGGGGCTAGCACAGATACGCAGTATTTT,CASSSSSSGASTDTQYF
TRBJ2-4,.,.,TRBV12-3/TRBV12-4,TGTGCCAGCAACTCCCTTGAGAGCCACAAAAACATTCAGTACTTC,CASNSLESHKNIQYF
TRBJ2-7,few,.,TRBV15,TGTGCCACCAGCAGAGTCCCCTGGGACGAGCAGTACTTC,CATSRVPWDEQYF
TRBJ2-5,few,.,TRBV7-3,TGTGCCAGCAGCTCTCTCCAACAAGAGACCCAGTACTTC,CASSSLQQETQYF
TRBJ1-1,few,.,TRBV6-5,TGTGCCAGCAGTTACTCGACCGGGTGGGACACTGAAGCTTTCTTT,CASSYSTGWDTEAFF
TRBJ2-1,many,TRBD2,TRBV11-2,TGTGCCAGCCAACTTAGCGGGAGGTTCCATGAGCAGTTCTTC,CASQLSGRFHEQFF
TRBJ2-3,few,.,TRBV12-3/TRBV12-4,TGTGCCAGCAGTCTACCGACGGCTAGCACAGATACGCAGTATTTT,CASSLPTASTDTQYF
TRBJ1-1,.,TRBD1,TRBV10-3,TGTGCCCATTCCACCGACAGGGCGAGTAACACTGAAGCTTTCTTT,CAHSTDRASNTEAFF
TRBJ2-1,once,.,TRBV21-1,TGTGCCAGCAGCAGGACTAGCGGGAGTCTGGACAATGAGCAGTTCTTC,CASSRTSGSLDNEQFF
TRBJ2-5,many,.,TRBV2,TGTGCCAGCAGTGACTGGGGGCAAGAGACCCAGTACTTC,CASSDWGQETQYF
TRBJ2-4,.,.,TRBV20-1,TGCAGTGCTAGAGTCGGCCTCGGAGCCAAAAACATTCAGTACTTC,CSARVGLGAKNIQYF
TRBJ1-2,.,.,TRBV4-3,TGCGCCAGCAGCCAAGATTGGGCAGGGAGGTCTCACTATGGCTACACCTTC,CASSQDWAGRSHYGYTF
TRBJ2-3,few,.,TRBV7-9,TGTGCCAGCAGCCTATCAGGGATGAATACGCAGTATTTT,CASSLSGMNTQYF
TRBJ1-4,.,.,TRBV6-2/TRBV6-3,TGTGCCAGCAACCTCTCGGAAACTAATGAAAAACTGTTTTTT,CASNLSETNEKLFF
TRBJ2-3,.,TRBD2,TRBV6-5,TGTGCCAGCAGTCTTCGGACTAGCGGGGGGGTCGATACGCAGTATTTT,CASSLRTSGGVDTQYF
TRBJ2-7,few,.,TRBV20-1,TGCAGTGCTAGTCTAGGTCCCTACGAGCAGTACTTC,CSASLGPYEQYF
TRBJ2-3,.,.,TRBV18,TGTGCCAGCTCACAACGTCAGGGAATCACAGATACGCAGTATTTT,CASSQRQGITDTQYF
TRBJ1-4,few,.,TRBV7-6,TGTGCCAGCAGCCCTTGGGGTACCGTTGCAACTAATGAAAAACTGTTTTTT,CASSPWGTVATNEKLFF
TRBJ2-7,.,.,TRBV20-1,TGCAGTGCGATCGGACAGACCTACGAGCAGTACTTC,CSAIGQTYEQYF
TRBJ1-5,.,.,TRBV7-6,TGTGCCAGCAGCAAATATAGCAATCAGCCCCAGCATTTT,CASSKYSNQPQHF
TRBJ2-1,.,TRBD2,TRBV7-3,TGTGCTAGCAGTAGCGGGAGCCCGAGCAATGAGCAGTTCTTC,CASSSGSPSNEQFF
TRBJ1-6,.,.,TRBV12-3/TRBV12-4,TGTGCCAGCAGTTTAGGGGGGGGAGGCCCCAATTCACCCCTCCACTTT,CASSLGGGGPNSPLHF
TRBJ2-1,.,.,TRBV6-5,TGTGCCACGAACCAAGGACATTCCTACAATGAGCAGTTCTTC,CATNQGHSYNEQFF
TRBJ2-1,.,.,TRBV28,TGTGCCAGCACCCAACTGGGGGGACTCCGGTCGTCCTTTTTCTACAATGAGCAGTTCTTC,CASTQLGGLRSSFFYNEQFF
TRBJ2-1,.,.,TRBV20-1,TGCAGTGCTCCACTCGGCGGGTTCAATGAGCAGTTCTTC,CSAPLGGFNEQFF
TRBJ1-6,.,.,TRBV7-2,TGTGCCAGCAGCTTATCGGGACCCCCTAATTCACCCCTCCACTTT,CASSLSGPPNSPLHF